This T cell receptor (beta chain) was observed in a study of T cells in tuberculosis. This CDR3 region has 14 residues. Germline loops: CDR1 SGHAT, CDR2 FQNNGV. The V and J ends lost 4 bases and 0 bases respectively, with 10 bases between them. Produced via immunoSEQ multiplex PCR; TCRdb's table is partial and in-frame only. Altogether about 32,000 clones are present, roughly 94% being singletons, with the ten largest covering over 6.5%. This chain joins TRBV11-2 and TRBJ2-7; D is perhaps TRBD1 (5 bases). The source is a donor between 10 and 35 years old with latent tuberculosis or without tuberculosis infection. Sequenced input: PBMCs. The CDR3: CASSSRQPSYEQYF. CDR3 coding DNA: TGTGCCAGCAGCTCGCGACAGCCCTCCTACGAGCAGTACTTC.